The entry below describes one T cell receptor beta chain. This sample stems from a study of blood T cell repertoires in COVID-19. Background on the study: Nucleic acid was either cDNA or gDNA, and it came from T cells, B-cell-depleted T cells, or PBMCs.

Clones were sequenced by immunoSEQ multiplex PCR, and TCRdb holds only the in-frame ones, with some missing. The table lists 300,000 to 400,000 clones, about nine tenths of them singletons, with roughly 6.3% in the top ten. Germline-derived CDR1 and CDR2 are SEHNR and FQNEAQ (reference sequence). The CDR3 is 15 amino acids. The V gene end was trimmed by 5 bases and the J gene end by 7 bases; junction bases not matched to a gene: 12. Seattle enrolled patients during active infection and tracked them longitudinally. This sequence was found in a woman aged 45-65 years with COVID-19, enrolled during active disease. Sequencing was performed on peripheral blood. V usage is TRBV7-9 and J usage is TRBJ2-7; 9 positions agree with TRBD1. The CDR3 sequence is CASSVPWGQGLEQYF. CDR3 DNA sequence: TGTGCCAGCAGCGTACCCTGGGGACAGGGCCTAGAGCAGTACTTC.